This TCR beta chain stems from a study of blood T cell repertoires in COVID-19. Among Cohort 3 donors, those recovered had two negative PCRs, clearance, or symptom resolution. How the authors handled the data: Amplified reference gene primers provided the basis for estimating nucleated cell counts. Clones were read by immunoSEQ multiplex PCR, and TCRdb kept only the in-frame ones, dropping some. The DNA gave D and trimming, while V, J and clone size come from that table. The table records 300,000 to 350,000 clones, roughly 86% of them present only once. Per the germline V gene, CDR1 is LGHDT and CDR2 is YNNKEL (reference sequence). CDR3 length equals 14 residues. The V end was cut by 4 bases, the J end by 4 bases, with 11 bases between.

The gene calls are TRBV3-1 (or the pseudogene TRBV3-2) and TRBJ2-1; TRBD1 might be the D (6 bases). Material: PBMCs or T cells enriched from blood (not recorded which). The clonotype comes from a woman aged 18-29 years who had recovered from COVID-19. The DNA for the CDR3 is TGTGCCAGCAGCCGATTTGGACAGTACAATGAGCAGTTCTTC. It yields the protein CASSRFGQYNEQFF.